Presented here are 13 T cell receptor beta chains from one specimen sequenced in a study of blood T cell repertoires in COVID-19. Libraries were prepared by immunoSEQ multiplex PCR; TCRdb keeps only in-frame clonotypes and omits some of them. The sample has some 120,000 clones, under 95% seen once. The material sequenced was peripheral blood. The receptors stem from a man aged 60 to 69 with COVID-19, enrolled during active disease.

The rearrangement links TRBV18 to TRBJ1-6, with D perhaps TRBD1 (5 bases). The CDR3 sequence is 14 residues long. Germline loops: CDR1 KGHSH, CDR2 LQKENI. V was pared by 1 base and J by 8 bases, with 9 bases between. CDR3 coding DNA: TGTGCCAGCTCACCACAGGGGAATGATTCACCCCTCCACTTT. As protein: CASSPQGNDSPLHF.

This rearrangement joins TRBV4-3 to TRBJ1-6, with D perhaps matching TRBD1 (5 bases). V shed 0 bases and J shed 6 bases, with 9 bases lying between them. Germline V lookup: CDR1 LGHNA, CDR2 YSLEER. This CDR3 spans 15 amino acids. The CDR3 region has the DNA TGCGCCAGCAGCCAAGAGACAGTTATTAATTCACCCCTCCACTTT. Translating gives CASSQETVINSPLHF.

The chain recombines TRBV7-9 with TRBJ2-7; 8 bases align to TRBD1. Germline trimming cut 5 bases from V and 4 bases from J; bases unmatched to any gene: 10. This CDR3 has 15 amino acids. CDR1 and CDR2 (germline): SEHNR, FQNEAQ (reference sequence). The CDR3 DNA sequence: TGTGCCAGCAGCCCCACCCAGGACAGGGTGTACGAGCAGTACTTC. This codes for CASSPTQDRVYEQYF.

This clone was detected once. The gene calls are TRBV19 and TRBJ1-1, with TRBD1 identical over 8 bases. The CDR3 runs to 15 residues. Germline V gene lookup returns CDR1 LNHDA and CDR2 SQIVND (reference sequence). V was pared by 3 bases and J by 2 bases, with 5 bases of the junction left unmatched. CDR3 nucleotide sequence: TGTGCCAGTAGTATTATACAGGGGGTAAACACTGAAGCTTTCTTT. Protein sequence: CASSIIQGVNTEAFF.

The chain has TRBV29-1 and TRBJ2-7, with a tentative D call TRBD1 (6 bases). Between the trimmed V and J ends, which lost 4 bases and 5 bases, there was a span of 12 bases. CDR3 length equals 12 residues. Per germline, CDR1 SQVTM and CDR2 ANQGSEA. The CDR3 bases are TGCAGCGTTGGGGGACACCAAAACGAGCAGTACTTC. It yields the protein CSVGGHQNEQYF.

The chain links TRBV6-5 to TRBJ2-6, with a weak D call TRBD2 (6 bases). This CDR3 spans 13 amino acids. From germline, CDR1 is MNHEY and CDR2 SVGAGI. V lost 7 bases and J lost 3, with 7 bases in between. CDR3 nucleotides: TGTGCCAGCACCGGGAGTGGGGCCAACGTCCTGACTTTC. It codes for CASTGSGANVLTF.

The chain employs TRBV24-1 and TRBJ2-7; possible D gene TRBD1, 5 bases. Trimming stripped 4 bases from V and 5 bases from J, with 11 bases between. The CDR3 sequence is 13 residues long. Germline V CDR1 and CDR2: KGHDR, SFDVKD. Written as DNA, the CDR3 is TGTGCCACCAGTGACCTAGACAGAGACGAGCAGTACTTC. It encodes CATSDLDRDEQYF.

The rearrangement joins TRBV6-6 to TRBJ2-7, with 13 bases identical to TRBD2. Germline loops: CDR1 MNHNY, CDR2 SVGAGI (reference sequence). Trimming took 6 bases from V and 0 from J; bases not matched to a gene: 5. This CDR3 is built from 16 residues. Here the CDR3 DNA reads TGTGCCAGCAGCCAACTAGCGGGAGGGAGCTCCTACGAGCAGTACTTC. Its translation is CASSQLAGGSSYEQYF.

V usage is TRBV5-6 and J usage is TRBJ2-5; 8 bases are shared with TRBD1. J gave up 3 bases and V 1 base, and 5 bases lay outside the gene matches. Germline lookup yields CDR1 SGHDT and CDR2 YYEEEE. The CDR3 loop spans 15 amino acids. The CDR3 bases are TGTGCCAGCAGCTTGACGGACAGGGTCAAAGAGACCCAGTACTTC. This encodes CASSLTDRVKETQYF.

In its sample, this clone was seen once. This chain uses TRBV11-3 with TRBJ2-7, with 11 bases identical to TRBD2. The V and J ends lost 4 bases and 3 bases, in that order; junction bases with no gene match: 5. Per the germline V gene, CDR1 is SGHNT and CDR2 is YENEEA. CDR3 length: 15 amino acids. For the CDR3, the DNA is TGTGCCAGCAGCTCCGGGACTAGCGGAGGCTACGAGCAGTACTTC. This sequence encodes CASSSGTSGGYEQYF.

This clone occurred a few times. This chain uses TRBV7-9 with TRBJ2-7; D not resolved. Trimming left V 5 bases short and J 5 bases short, with 13 bases between. CDR1 is SEHNR and CDR2 is FQNEAQ in the germline V gene (reference sequence). The CDR3 covers 13 residues. CDR3 in DNA: TGTGCCAGCAGCCCTTCCACTGTGGACGAGCAGTACTTC. Translation: CASSPSTVDEQYF. The full variable domain, its missing parts supplied by reference TRBV7-9 and TRBJ2-7, is DTGVSQNPRHKITKRGQNVTFRCDPISEHNRLYWYRQTLGQGPEFLTYFQNEAQLEKSRLLSDRFSAERPKGSFSTLEIQRTEQGDSAMYLCASSPSTVDEQYFGPGTRLTVT.

This chain connects TRBV4-1 to TRBJ2-7, with 11 bases fitting TRBD2. CDR1 MGHRA and CDR2 YSYEKL come from the germline V gene. The CDR3 loop spans 15 amino acids. V was clipped by 2 bases and J by 2 bases; unmatched bases: 2. CDR3 loop: CASSQLTSGTYEQYF. In DNA, the CDR3 is TGCGCCAGCAGCCAATTGACTAGCGGGACCTACGAGCAGTACTTC.

The chain employs TRBV11-2 and TRBJ1-1, with no clear D. Germline lookup yields CDR1 SGHAT and CDR2 FQNNGV. V lost 4 bases and J lost 5, with 11 bases in between. The CDR3 runs to 13 residues. The DNA of the CDR3 is TGTGCCAGCAGCTCCCCAACGCGGACTGAAGCTTTCTTT. This translates into CASSSPTRTEAFF.